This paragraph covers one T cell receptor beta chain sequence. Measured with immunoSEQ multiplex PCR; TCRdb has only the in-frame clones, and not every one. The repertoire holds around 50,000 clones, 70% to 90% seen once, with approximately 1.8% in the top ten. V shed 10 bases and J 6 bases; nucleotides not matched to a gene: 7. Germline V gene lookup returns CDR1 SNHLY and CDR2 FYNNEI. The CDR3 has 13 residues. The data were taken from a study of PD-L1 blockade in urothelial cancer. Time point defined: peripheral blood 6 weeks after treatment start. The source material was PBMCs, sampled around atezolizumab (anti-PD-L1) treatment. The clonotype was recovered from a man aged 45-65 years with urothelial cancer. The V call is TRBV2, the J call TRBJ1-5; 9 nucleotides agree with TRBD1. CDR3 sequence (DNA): TGTGCCACCAGGGACAGGGAAAGTCAGCCCCAGCATTTT. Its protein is CATRDRESQPQHF.